This T cell receptor (beta chain) was retrieved from a study of blood T cell repertoires in COVID-19. Study-level information: The cDNA or gDNA used as material had been derived from T cells, B-cell-depleted T cells, or PBMCs.

Looked up from germline, CDR1 is WSHSY and CDR2 is SAAADI. The CDR3 consists of 12 residues. The V end lost 6 bases, the J end lost 6 bases, and 10 bases lay between the germline ends. The study recruited people aged about 18 to 95 years across approximately 23 US areas. Cohort assignment relied on participant-reported clinical history. Per the study methods: The authors estimated nucleated cell counts from reference gene primer amplification. The protocol was immunoSEQ multiplex PCR, while the TCRdb copy is restricted to in-frame clones and leaves out a portion. That table gives V, J and clone size, and the DNA gave D and trimming. The sample lists 100,000 to 150,000 clones; 86% were seen once.

The material sequenced was PBMCs or T cells enriched from blood (not recorded which). The chain combines TRBV10-2 with TRBJ2-3; a weak D match, TRBD1 (5 bases). This clonotype was obtained from a woman between 50 and 59 years old who had recovered from COVID-19. Written as DNA, the CDR3 is TGCGCCAGCAGGGGGCCTTTGGATACGCAGTATTTT. Amino acids: CASRGPLDTQYF.